The 27 T cell receptor beta chains listed next were all sequenced from one sample in a study of T-cell reconstitution after alpha-beta-depleted transplantation in children. Unique molecular identifiers were used in preparing the TCRbeta library. TCRdb analysed the PCR reads with MiXCR anew, one entry per CDR3 protein. The table includes about 190,000 distinct CDR3 sequences, approximately 12% detected once. Sequences were derived from PBMCs, sampled before TCRalphabeta/CD19-depleted stem cell transplant. The receptors were sampled from a boy younger than 10 with acute myeloid leukemia, due to receive a stem cell transplant.

This clonotype came up many times. The chain has TRBV27 and TRBJ1-5, with TRBD1 identical over 9 bases. The CDR3 runs 16 residues. V dropped 3 bases and J dropped 1; count of bases not matched to a gene: 4. Germline V gene lookup returns CDR1 MNHEY and CDR2 SMNVEV (reference sequence). The DNA of the CDR3 is TGTGCCAGCAGTTTTGGGGACAGGGAGAGCAATCAGCCCCAGCATTTT. Translation gives CASSFGDRESNQPQHF.

This clonotype was seen many times. This chain joins TRBV5-1 and TRBJ1-1, with 8 bases aligning to TRBD1. V lost 3 bases and J lost 2; bases outside the gene matches: 9. CDR1 and CDR2 from the germline V gene are SGHRS and YFSETQ. The CDR3 covers 16 residues. The chain's CDR3 is CASSSHLRGPNTEAFF. The CDR3 DNA reads TGCGCCAGCAGCTCCCACCTCAGGGGGCCTAACACTGAAGCTTTCTTT.

This clonotype has at least ten counts. J is TRBJ2-1 and V is TRBV11-2, with 11 bases that match TRBD1. The V and J ends lost 7 bases and 7 bases, in that order; junction bases with no gene match: 6. The germline V gene encodes CDR1 SGHAT and CDR2 FQNNGV. This CDR3 has 14 amino acids. The CDR3 nucleotides are TGTGCCAGCATTCTTGGACAGGGGGCAAATGAGCAGTTCTTC. Its protein is CASILGQGANEQFF. Supplemented by reference TRBV11-2 and TRBJ2-1, the full variable domain reads EAGVAQSPRYKIIEKRQSVAFWCNPISGHATLYWYQQILGQGPKLLIQFQNNGVVDDSQLPKDRFSAERLKGVDSTLKIQPAKLEDSAVYLCASILGQGANEQFFGPGTRLTVL.

The count of this clonotype is one. V and J are TRBV12-3 or TRBV12-4 and TRBJ2-3, with 9 positions matching TRBD2. Trimming cost V 6 bases and J 2 bases; bases outside gene matches: 18. This CDR3 is built from 19 residues. CDR3 protein: CASSRVVPRAGGNTDTQYF. CDR3 DNA: TGTGCCAGCAGCCGTGTGGTGCCGAGGGCGGGGGGGAACACAGATACGCAGTATTTT.

In this sample, this clonotype turned up many times. The chain uses TRBV7-6 and TRBJ1-1; D not resolved. The germline V and J ends were trimmed by 2 bases and 6 bases, with 13 bases remaining between them. Germline CDR1 SGHVS, CDR2 FNYEAQ. The CDR3 consists of 14 residues. In DNA, the CDR3 is TGTGCCAGCAGCTTAACTAGCCCGGGGTCTGAAGCTTTCTTT. Translating gives CASSLTSPGSEAFF. The full variable domain, in which reference TRBV7-6 and TRBJ1-1 provide the parts outside the CDR3, is GAGVSQSPRYKVTKRGQDVALRCDPISGHVSLYWYRQALGQGPEFLTYFNYEAQQDKSGLPNDRFSAERPEGSISTLTIQRTEQRDSAMYRCASSLTSPGSEAFFGQGTRLTVV.

Ten or more counts support this clonotype. The rearrangement links TRBV3-1 to TRBJ2-7; 7 positions match TRBD2. Germline V gives CDR1 LGHDT, CDR2 YNNKEL (reference sequence). V shed 3 bases, J shed 5 bases, and the junction held 4 bases outside the gene matches. The CDR3 extends over 13 amino acids. CDR3 sequence: CASSHGGSNEQYF. The CDR3 DNA follows: TGTGCCAGCAGCCACGGCGGGAGCAACGAGCAGTACTTC.

This clonotype was counted at least ten times. The chain uses TRBV24-1 and TRBJ1-1; D is possibly TRBD1 (6 bases). The CDR3 is 13 amino acids. V shed 7 bases and J shed 3 bases, with 11 bases lying between them. CDR1 and CDR2 (germline): KGHDR, SFDVKD. The CDR3 region is CATRGGRHTEAFF. The CDR3 nucleotides read TGTGCCACCAGAGGGGGGAGGCACACTGAAGCTTTCTTT.

This clonotype was counted many times. V gene TRBV14 combines with J gene TRBJ2-7; D gene uncertain. The CDR3 runs to 12 residues. V was trimmed by 0 bases and J by 2 bases, leaving 2 bases between them. Germline lookup yields CDR1 SGHDN and CDR2 FVKESK. The CDR3 DNA is TGTGCCAGCAGCCAAGACGCCTACGAGCAGTACGTC. It specifies CASSQDAYEQYV.

The table lists this clonotype with many counts. The V and J genes are TRBV20-1 and TRBJ2-7, with no clear D. Germline V gene data show CDR1 as DFQATT and CDR2 as SNEGSKA (reference sequence). This CDR3 contains 13 residues. Trimming shortened V by 4 bases and J by 1 base, and 11 bases separated the two germline ends. The CDR3 is CSATPKKSYEQYF. As DNA, the CDR3 is TGCAGTGCTACTCCCAAGAAATCCTACGAGCAGTACTTC.

This clonotype was detected once. Being one base from a much bigger clone, this may be a read error. The J gene is TRBJ2-3, the V gene TRBV10-3; 9 bases line up with TRBD2. The CDR3 extends over 14 amino acids. Germline V gene data show CDR1 as ENHRY and CDR2 as SYGVKD. The CDR3 DNA reads TGTGCCATCAGTGAGTCGCCTAGCGGGAATACGCTGTATTTT. Translating it yields CAISESPSGNTLYF.

This clonotype was recorded at least ten times. V usage is TRBV5-1 and J usage is TRBJ2-2; D is uncertain. This CDR3 contains 14 residues. Trimming took 7 bases from V and 2 from J, leaving 12 bases between them. The germline gives CDR1 SGHRS, CDR2 YFSETQ. CDR3 nucleotides: TGCGCCAGCGGTCCGGGCCCCAACACCGGGGAGCTGTTTTTT. It specifies CASGPGPNTGELFF.

This clonotype was seen repeatedly, ten times or more. The V gene is TRBV11-1, the J gene TRBJ2-1; weak D call: TRBD1 (6 bases). V lost 5 bases to trimming and J lost 1 base, with 24 bases between them. Germline CDR1 is SGHAT and CDR2 is FQDESV (reference sequence). This CDR3 comprises 19 residues. The CDR3 bases are TGTGCCAGCAGCCCCCGACGGACAGCTCAGAACGCGTCCTACAATGAGCAGTTCTTC. It codes for CASSPRRTAQNASYNEQFF.

This clonotype was counted ten times or more. V is TRBV20-1 and J is TRBJ2-1; 9 bases fit TRBD2. The junction had 4 bases not matched to a gene; V was cut back by 1 base and J by 3 bases. Germline lookup yields CDR1 DFQATT and CDR2 SNEGSKA (reference sequence). The CDR3 sequence is 15 residues long. The CDR3 DNA is TGCAGTGCTAGAGGGGCTAGCGGGATCTACAATGAGCAGTTCTTC. Translating it yields CSARGASGIYNEQFF.

This chain links TRBV3-1 with TRBJ1-6, with TRBD1 matching 9 bases. From germline, CDR1 is LGHDT and CDR2 YNNKEL (reference sequence). The CDR3 spans 16 residues. The V gene end was trimmed by 5 bases and the J gene end by 9 bases; junction bases not matched to a gene: 11. The CDR3 reads CASSKDRGRNTSPLHF. The CDR3, as DNA: TGTGCCAGCAGCAAGGACAGGGGCCGGAATACTTCACCCCTCCACTTT.

The chain has TRBV3-1 and TRBJ2-1, with TRBD2 as a possible D gene (5 bases). The CDR3 runs 18 residues. V shed 11 bases and J shed 4 bases, with 30 bases lying between them. Per germline, CDR1 LGHDT and CDR2 YNNKEL (reference sequence). The CDR3 coding sequence is TGTGCCTCCACCCAAGACCACATACGACTATTTGGGTACAATGAGCAGTTCTTC. This gives the protein CASTQDHIRLFGYNEQFF.

This clonotype was recorded many times. The chain recombines TRBV5-6 with TRBJ1-5, with D possibly TRBD1 on 6 matching bases. V lost 2 bases, J lost 0 bases, and 18 bases lay in between. CDR1 SGHDT and CDR2 YYEEEE come from the germline V gene. The CDR3 contains 18 residues. The CDR3, as DNA: TGTGCCAGCAGCTTTTTTACAGGGAGGGACTATAGCAATCAGCCCCAGCATTTT. It encodes CASSFFTGRDYSNQPQHF. The variable domain in full, completed from reference TRBV5-6 and TRBJ1-5, reads DAGVTQSPTHLIKTRGQQVTLRCSPKSGHDTVSWYQQALGQGPQFIFQYYEEEERQRGNFPDRFSGHQFPNYSSELNVNALLLGDSALYLCASSFFTGRDYSNQPQHFGDGTRLSIL.

This clonotype was picked up many times. The rearrangement links TRBV4-1 to TRBJ1-6; 12 bases align to TRBD1. CDR3 length: 15 residues. Germline CDR1 and CDR2: MGHRA and YSYEKL. V gave up 1 base and J gave up 10 bases; unmatched junction bases: 2. The CDR3 bases are TGCGCCAGCAGCCAAGGGGACAGGGGGCGGTCACCCCTCCACTTT. Protein: CASSQGDRGRSPLHF.

This clonotype occurred many times. The chain uses TRBV11-2 and TRBJ2-7; D gene uncertain. The CDR3 length is 12 residues. Trimming removed 1 base from V and 6 bases from J, with 7 bases in between. CDR1 is SGHAT and CDR2 is FQNNGV in the germline V gene. The CDR3 nucleotides read TGTGCCAGCAGCTTAGGGGCCCGCGAGCAGTACTTC. The encoded protein is CASSLGAREQYF.

There are many counts of this clonotype. The chain carries TRBV5-1 and TRBJ1-2; no reliable D call. V lost 4 bases and J 4 bases, leaving 11 bases between the germline ends. The CDR3 loop spans 13 amino acids. The germline V gene has CDR1 SGHRS and CDR2 YFSETQ. CDR3: CASSTSSVYGYTF. The CDR3 region has the DNA TGCGCCAGCAGCACCTCCTCCGTCTATGGCTACACCTTC.

This clonotype came up many times. This chain links TRBV3-1 with TRBJ2-1; 10 nucleotides agree with TRBD2. Germline V gene lookup returns CDR1 LGHDT and CDR2 YNNKEL (reference sequence). This CDR3 contains 14 residues. The junction had 7 bases not matched to a gene; V was cut back by 9 bases and J by 5 bases. The CDR3 protein is CASRAGGPHNEQFF. The DNA for the CDR3 is TGTGCCAGTAGAGCGGGGGGGCCCCACAATGAGCAGTTCTTC.

Ten or more counts support this clonotype. The rearrangement uses TRBV7-9 and TRBJ2-7; possible D gene TRBD1, 6 bases. Germline V gene sequence: CDR1 SEHNR, CDR2 FQNEAQ (reference sequence). The CDR3 contains 13 residues. V was shortened by 5 bases and J by 4 bases, with 12 bases between the two germline ends. The CDR3 region is CASSPQGRYEQYF. As DNA, the CDR3 is TGTGCCAGCAGCCCCCAGGGGAGATACGAGCAGTACTTC.

This clonotype has at least ten counts. The chain couples TRBV7-8 to TRBJ2-1, with D possibly TRBD2 on 6 matching bases. From germline, CDR1 is SGHVS and CDR2 FQNEAQ. The V end was cut by 6 bases, the J end by 3 bases, with 12 bases between. This CDR3 is built from 14 residues. CDR3 DNA sequence: TGTGCCAGCAGAAAACGGGGGAACTACAATGAGCAGTTCTTC. Translated: CASRKRGNYNEQFF.

This clonotype was observed at least ten times. This chain joins TRBV5-1 and TRBJ1-1; unclear D gene. The V gene's germline CDR1 is SGHRS and CDR2 YFSETQ. Trimming shortened V by 2 bases and J by 2 bases, and 10 bases separated the two germline ends. This CDR3 has 14 residues. The CDR3: CASSFKADNTEAFF. CDR3 bases: TGCGCCAGCAGCTTTAAAGCGGATAACACTGAAGCTTTCTTT.

This clonotype was seen ten or more times. The chain couples TRBV5-1 to TRBJ2-1; 9 nucleotides line up with TRBD1. Germline V CDR1 and CDR2: SGHRS, YFSETQ. CDR3 size: 15 residues. Trimming took 4 bases from V and 6 from J; bases not matched to a gene: 8. The CDR3 DNA follows: TGCGCCAGCAGCCTTCGGGACAGGGTTCTCAATGAGCAGTTCTTC. Amino acid sequence: CASSLRDRVLNEQFF.

This clonotype was seen repeatedly, ten times or more. CDR3 DNA: TGTGCCAGCAGCTGGGGCCGGAGCTCCTACAATGAGCAGTTCTTC. This codes for CASSWGRSSYNEQFF. The rearrangement joins TRBV7-2 to TRBJ2-1; D perhaps matches TRBD1 (5 bases). Germline lookup yields CDR1 SGHTA and CDR2 FQGNSA. There are 15 residues in the CDR3. The V and J ends lost 4 bases and 0 bases respectively, with 10 bases between them.

This clonotype was seen many times. The chain recombines TRBV20-1 with TRBJ2-1, with TRBD2 as a possible D gene (7 bases). CDR1 and CDR2 from the germline V gene are DFQATT and SNEGSKA (reference sequence). CDR3 length: 15 residues. Trimming shortened V by 6 bases and J by 6 bases, and 21 bases separated the two germline ends. CDR3 in DNA: TGCAGTGCGAGGGGGGGGCCCATAAACCCCAATGAGCAGTTCTTC. It codes for CSARGGPINPNEQFF.

This clonotype appeared many times. This chain joins TRBV9 and TRBJ2-1; unclear D gene. The germline V gene has CDR1 SGDLS and CDR2 YYNGEE. The CDR3 length is 16 residues. The V and J ends lost 3 bases and 6 bases respectively, with 19 bases between them. CDR3 region: CASSALPTVVSNEQFF. The CDR3 nucleotides read TGTGCCAGCAGCGCCCTACCCACGGTAGTAAGCAATGAGCAGTTCTTC.